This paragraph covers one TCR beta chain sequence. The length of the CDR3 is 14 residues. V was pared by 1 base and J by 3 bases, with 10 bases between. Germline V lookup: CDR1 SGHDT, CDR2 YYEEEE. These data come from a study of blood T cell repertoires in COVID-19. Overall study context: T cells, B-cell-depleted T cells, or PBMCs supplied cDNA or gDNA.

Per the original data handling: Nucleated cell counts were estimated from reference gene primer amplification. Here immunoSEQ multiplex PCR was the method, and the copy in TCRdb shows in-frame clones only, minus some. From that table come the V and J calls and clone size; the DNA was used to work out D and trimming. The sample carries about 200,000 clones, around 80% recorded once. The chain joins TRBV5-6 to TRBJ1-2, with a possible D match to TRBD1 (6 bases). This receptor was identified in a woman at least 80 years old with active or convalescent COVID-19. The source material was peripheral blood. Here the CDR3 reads CASSLSQGDYGYTF. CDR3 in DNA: TGTGCCAGCAGCTTGTCACAGGGCGACTATGGCTACACCTTC.